This entry lists 22 T cell receptor beta chains sequenced from one sample in a study of spatial heterogeneity in lung cancer. Findings and limits, study-wide: Tumor mutation counts were tracked by expanded intratumoral alpha and beta TCR counts.

TCRdb re-called the 5' RACE reads with MiXCR, one entry per CDR3 protein. The sample includes over 10,000 distinct CDR3 sequences, less than 6.5% of them seen just once. Their target antigens are unknown. Regarding time point: sample taken at primary tumor resection. The material sequenced was lung tumor tissue, taken at surgery. The receptors shown here come from a female donor with early-stage non-small cell lung cancer.

This clonotype has a count of ten or more. This beta chain is off target for a library built for alpha chains, so its abundance means little. The CDR3, as DNA: TGCAGTTCCGTCGAGCGGAGAGGTGGCTACACCTTC. Protein sequence: CSSVERRGGYTF. The chain uses TRBV20-1 and TRBJ1-2; no definite D call. Germline CDR1 reads DFQATT; CDR2 reads SNEGSKA (reference sequence). Deletions cut 8 bases from V and 7 bases from J, with 17 bases between. This CDR3 is built from 12 residues.

By sample share, this clonotype is medium-sized. This beta chain appears as a stray read in a library generated for alpha chains; its size is not informative. The J gene is TRBJ1-1, the V gene TRBV18, with D uncertain. The germline V gene has CDR1 KGHSH and CDR2 LQKENI. Trimming took off 4 bases at V and 7 bases at J, with 13 bases between the two ends. CDR3 length: 13 residues. CDR3 coding DNA: TGTGCCAGCTCACACCCCTCTATTGATGAAGCTTTCTTT. This encodes CASSHPSIDEAFF.

This clonotype has more than one count but fewer than ten. The size of this beta chain means little, since it is a stray read in a library made for alpha chains. The V and J genes are TRBV7-9 and TRBJ2-1; D perhaps matches TRBD1 (5 bases). V was trimmed by 10 bases and J by 0 bases, leaving 13 bases between them. From germline, CDR1 is SEHNR and CDR2 FQNEAQ (reference sequence). CDR3 length equals 14 residues. CDR3: CATPTGSSYNEQFF. The DNA for the CDR3 is TGTGCCACCCCAACAGGTAGCTCCTACAATGAGCAGTTCTTC.

This clonotype occurred many times. This beta chain appears as a stray read in a library generated for alpha chains; its size is not informative. This chain joins TRBV2 and TRBJ2-7; D may be TRBD1 (5 bases). V lost 10 bases to trimming and J lost 1 base, with 11 bases between them. CDR3 length: 12 amino acids. The germline CDR1 and CDR2 sequences are SNHLY and FYNNEI. CDR3 amino acids: CATIRTSYEQYF. In DNA, the CDR3 is TGTGCCACCATAAGGACATCCTACGAGCAGTACTTC.

This clonotype was counted many times. Within a library made for alpha chains, this beta chain is off target, and its count is uninformative. The genes are TRBV9 and TRBJ2-3; D call uncertain. The V and J ends lost 0 bases and 0 bases respectively, with 11 bases between them. The V gene's germline CDR1 is SGDLS and CDR2 YYNGEE. This CDR3 comprises 16 residues. The chain's CDR3 is CASSVGPNLSTDTQYF. CDR3 in DNA: TGTGCCAGCAGCGTAGGGCCTAATCTTAGCACAGATACGCAGTATTTT.

This clonotype was observed at least ten times. As an off-target read in a library built for alpha chains, this beta chain has a frequency of little significance. The chain carries TRBV7-9 and TRBJ2-7; D is unresolved. V dropped 4 bases and J dropped 4 bases, with 14 bases sitting between them. The length of the CDR3 is 14 residues. The V gene's germline CDR1 is SEHNR and CDR2 FQNEAQ (reference sequence). DNA of the CDR3: TGTGCCAGCAGCTGGGGTGATACCCTATACGAGCAGTACTTC. Amino acids: CASSWGDTLYEQYF.

This clonotype showed up many times. With the library built for alpha chains, this beta chain is off target and its frequency is not meaningful. The rearrangement links TRBV18 to TRBJ1-4, with D hard to call. Trimming pared 1 base from V and 8 bases from J, leaving 11 bases between. Germline V CDR1 and CDR2: KGHSH, LQKENI. The CDR3 consists of 14 residues. In DNA form, the CDR3 reads TGTGCCAGCTCACCACAGTCGGGGAGAGAAAAACTGTTTTTT. Translation gives CASSPQSGREKLFF.

Comments on this clonotype: This beta chain is a stray read from a library made for alpha chains; its abundance is not meaningful. This rearrangement joins TRBV5-5 to TRBJ2-1, with TRBD2 matching 10 bases. In germline, CDR1 is SGHKS, CDR2 YYEKEE (reference sequence). The V gene end was trimmed by 5 bases and the J gene end by 4 bases; junction bases not matched to a gene: 6. The CDR3 runs to 15 residues. The CDR3 is CASSLLAGGYNEQFF. CDR3 DNA sequence: TGTGCCAGCAGTTTATTAGCGGGGGGATACAATGAGCAGTTCTTC.

This clonotype was recorded many times. This beta chain lies outside the target of a library built for alpha chains; its clone size means little. The rearrangement joins TRBV7-9 to TRBJ2-7; D is uncertain. V lost 6 bases, J lost 0 bases, and 9 bases lay in between. Germline V lookup: CDR1 SEHNR, CDR2 FQNEAQ (reference sequence). The CDR3 covers 13 residues. The CDR3 coding sequence is TGTGCCAGCAGGGACGGTAGCTCCTACGAGCAGTACTTC. It yields the protein CASRDGSSYEQYF. The whole variable domain, remainder taken from reference TRBV7-9 and TRBJ2-7, is DTGVSQNPRHKITKRGQNVTFRCDPISEHNRLYWYRQTLGQGPEFLTYFQNEAQLEKSRLLSDRFSAERPKGSFSTLEIQRTEQGDSAMYLCASRDGSSYEQYFGPGTRLTVT.

This clonotype was detected ten times or more. This beta chain is an unintended read in a library built for alpha chains; its size means little. The chain combines TRBV29-1 with TRBJ1-1, with a weak D call TRBD1 (6 bases). Germline V CDR1 and CDR2: SQVTM, ANQGSEA. The CDR3 is made up of 14 amino acids. The V end was cut by 6 bases, the J end by 1 base, with 15 bases between. The CDR3 loop reads CSVQPRGSNTEAFF. The CDR3 DNA follows: TGCAGCGTCCAACCCAGGGGATCGAACACTGAAGCTTTCTTT.

In its sample, this clonotype was seen many times. In a library made to pick up alpha chains, this beta chain is a stray read with a size that means little. The chain employs TRBV18 and TRBJ2-5, with D perhaps TRBD2 (5 bases). This CDR3 spans 14 amino acids. V lost 3 bases, J lost 3 bases, and 11 bases lay in between. The germline CDR1 and CDR2 sequences are KGHSH and LQKENI. CDR3 bases: TGTGCCAGCTCACCTAAGGTGGAGGAAGAGACCCAGTACTTC. Protein product: CASSPKVEEETQYF. Combining the CDR3 with reference TRBV18 and TRBJ2-5 gives the whole variable domain NAGVMQNPRHLVRRRGQEARLRCSPMKGHSHVYWYRQLPEEGLKFMVYLQKENIIDESGMPKERFSAEFPKEGPSILRIQQVVRGDSAAYFCASSPKVEEETQYFGPGTRLLVL.

Details on this clonotype: This beta chain turned up in a library designed for alpha chains; as an off-target read, its abundance says little. The chain carries TRBV24-1 and TRBJ2-1; TRBD2 aligns across 11 bases. Unmatched junction bases numbered 15, after V lost 10 bases and J lost 11 bases. CDR3 size: 15 residues. Germline loops: CDR1 KGHDR, CDR2 SFDVKD. This CDR3 is CATGRTSGSFNKQFF. CDR3 sequence (DNA): TGTGCCACTGGCAGAACTAGCGGGAGTTTTAATAAGCAGTTCTTC.

As for this clonotype: Because this beta chain is a stray read in a library intended to capture alpha chains, its abundance should not be given much weight. This sequence joins TRBV7-9 and TRBJ2-1; D gene unclear. The V end was cut by 1 base, the J end by 10 bases, with 17 bases between. CDR1 and CDR2 (germline): SEHNR, FQNEAQ (reference sequence). The CDR3 is 15 amino acids. Here the CDR3 reads CASSLGLRTFPEQFF. The CDR3 DNA reads as TGTGCCAGCAGCTTAGGTTTACGCACCTTTCCGGAGCAGTTCTTC.

In this sample, this clonotype turned up many times. This beta chain lies outside the target of a library built for alpha chains; its clone size means little. V gene TRBV14 combines with J gene TRBJ1-1, with a possible D match to TRBD1 (5 bases). Looked up from germline, CDR1 is SGHDN and CDR2 is FVKESK. V was cut by 6 bases and J by 8 bases, with 19 bases left in between. This CDR3 comprises 14 residues. The CDR3 region is CASSLLGASDEAFF. For the CDR3, the DNA is TGTGCCAGCAGTCTCCTAGGGGCTAGCGACGAAGCTTTCTTT. Combining the CDR3 with reference TRBV14 and TRBJ1-1 gives the whole variable domain EAGVTQFPSHSVIEKGQTVTLRCDPISGHDNLYWYRRVMGKEIKFLLHFVKESKQDESGMPNNRFLAERTGGTYSTLKVQPAELEDSGVYFCASSLLGASDEAFFGQGTRLTVV.

This clonotype appeared many times. This beta chain was picked up by a library intended for alpha chains and is off target, so its count carries little meaning. The chain employs TRBV5-1 and TRBJ2-5; possible D gene TRBD1, 5 bases. The germline gives CDR1 SGHRS, CDR2 YFSETQ. The germline V and J ends were trimmed by 0 bases and 7 bases, with 10 bases remaining between them. This CDR3 is 13 amino acids long. CDR3 nucleotide sequence: TGCGCCAGCAGCTTGGCCGAAAGGGGGACCCAGTACTTC. Translated, it gives CASSLAERGTQYF.

This clonotype was seen ten or more times. A library prepared for alpha chains yielded this beta chain as an off-target read; its size is of little meaning. The chain employs TRBV7-2 and TRBJ1-5, with D tentatively TRBD1 (5 bases). The CDR3 is 15 amino acids. Deletions cut 3 bases from V and 11 bases from J, with 20 bases between. Per the germline V gene, CDR1 is SGHTA and CDR2 is FQGNSA. The CDR3 loop reads CASSFMGTSNRAQHF. The CDR3 DNA sequence: TGTGCCAGCAGCTTTATGGGGACTTCCAATAGGGCCCAGCATTTT.

This clonotype occurred a few times. This beta chain lies outside the target of a library built for alpha chains; its clone size means little. The DNA for the CDR3 is TGTGCCGCTAGACTCAGGGTGGGCACTGAAGCTTTCTTT. Protein sequence: CAARLRVGTEAFF. The chain is built from TRBV6-1 and TRBJ1-1; perhaps TRBD1 as D (5 bases). CDR3 length: 13 amino acids. Germline lookup yields CDR1 MNHNS and CDR2 SASEGT. Trimming left V 11 bases short and J 4 bases short, with 17 bases between.

This clonotype was observed many times. With the library built for alpha chains, this beta chain is off target and its frequency is not meaningful. The chain combines TRBV20-1 with TRBJ1-3; no clear D. The V end lost 3 bases, the J end lost 4 bases, and 19 bases lay between the germline ends. Germline CDR1 DFQATT, CDR2 SNEGSKA (reference sequence). CDR3 length: 16 amino acids. The CDR3: CSARRRLTGAGNTIYF. The CDR3 nucleotides are TGCAGTGCTAGGCGTCGGCTAACTGGAGCCGGAAACACCATATATTTT.

This clonotype was observed at least ten times. Since the library was made to target alpha chains, this beta chain is a stray read and its abundance is not meaningful. The J gene is TRBJ1-1, the V gene TRBV29-1; possibly TRBD1 for D (5 bases). The CDR3 contains 13 residues. Deletions cut 7 bases from V and 2 bases from J, with 14 bases between. Per the germline V gene, CDR1 is SQVTM and CDR2 is ANQGSEA. The CDR3 DNA sequence: TGCAGCGGAGAGGGGCCCACTAACACTGAAGCTTTCTTT. This codes for CSGEGPTNTEAFF.

This clonotype was seen many times. This beta chain slipped into a library made for alpha chains as a stray read, so its size is not meaningful. This chain joins TRBV11-2 and TRBJ2-1; D is uncertain. V was clipped by 6 bases and J by 6 bases, with 18 bases between them. The CDR3 is made up of 15 amino acids. The germline gives CDR1 SGHAT, CDR2 FQNNGV. CDR3 sequence reads: CASRDPGRRINEQFF. In DNA form, the CDR3 reads TGTGCCAGCAGAGATCCCGGACGGCGGATCAATGAGCAGTTCTTC. The variable domain in full, with the rest retrieved from reference TRBV11-2 and TRBJ2-1, is EAGVAQSPRYKIIEKRQSVAFWCNPISGHATLYWYQQILGQGPKLLIQFQNNGVVDDSQLPKDRFSAERLKGVDSTLKIQPAKLEDSAVYLCASRDPGRRINEQFFGPGTRLTVL.

This clonotype was seen more than once but under ten times. Found in a library prepared for alpha chains, this beta chain is an off-target read, and its abundance has little meaning. This chain links TRBV7-2 with TRBJ1-1; no definite D call. V dropped 1 base and J dropped 2 bases, with 5 bases sitting between them. Germline CDR1 is SGHTA and CDR2 is FQGNSA. This CDR3 is built from 13 residues. CDR3 residues: CASSLEANTEAFF. The CDR3 nucleotides read TGTGCCAGCAGCTTAGAGGCCAACACTGAAGCTTTCTTT.

This clonotype was seen many times. This beta chain is a stray sequence in a library constructed for alpha chains; its clone size is not meaningful. The chain uses TRBV7-9 and TRBJ1-2; D remains unclear. The CDR3 sequence is 14 residues long. V gave up 0 bases and J gave up 2 bases, with 7 bases separating them. Germline assignment: CDR1 SEHNR and CDR2 FQNEAQ (reference sequence). The CDR3 DNA sequence: TGTGCCAGCAGCTTAGCCTTGGGGAACTATGGCTACACCTTC. This sequence encodes CASSLALGNYGYTF.